Listed here are 12 T cell receptor beta chains from one sample, sequenced in a study of T cell responses to AZD1222 COVID-19 vaccine. TCRdb keeps only in-frame clones here, not all; method: immunoSEQ multiplex PCR. In the table there are about 130,000 clones, 89% of which are singletons. The specimen was peripheral blood, collected on day 0 of AZD1222 vaccination. Receptor source: an adult in good health.

The chain combines TRBV3-1 (or the pseudogene TRBV3-2) with TRBJ1-2, with D tentatively TRBD1 (5 bases). Per the germline V gene, CDR1 is LGHDT and CDR2 is YNNKEL (reference sequence). Trimming took off 3 bases at V and 4 bases at J, with 15 bases between the two ends. This CDR3 has 15 amino acids. CDR3 residues: CASSHGDPGVYGYTF. The CDR3 DNA reads as TGTGCCAGCAGCCATGGGGACCCGGGCGTCTATGGCTACACCTTC.

This clone came up a few times. The V gene is TRBV3-1 (or the pseudogene TRBV3-2), the J gene TRBJ2-5; D ambiguous. The V gene lost 5 bases and the J gene lost 4 bases, with 11 bases spanning the gap. The CDR3 totals 13 residues. Germline V gene sequence: CDR1 LGHDT, CDR2 YNNKEL (reference sequence). CDR3 residues: CASSATNGETQYF. CDR3 DNA sequence: TGTGCCAGCAGCGCGACGAACGGAGAGACCCAGTACTTC.

The V gene is TRBV5-8, the J gene TRBJ1-1, with a tentative D call TRBD1 (6 bases). Germline-derived CDR1 and CDR2 are SGHTS and YDEGEE. Trimming stripped 1 base from V and 1 base from J, with 17 bases between. The CDR3 extends over 17 amino acids. CDR3 bases: TGTGCCAGCAGCTTGATCAGGGGATCGGTTCGGAACACTGAAGCTTTCTTT. It codes for CASSLIRGSVRNTEAFF.

The chain uses TRBV13 and TRBJ1-2; D remains ambiguous. V was cut by 0 bases and J by 7 bases, with 3 bases left in between. The germline gives CDR1 PRHDT, CDR2 FYEKMQ (reference sequence). This CDR3 has 11 amino acids. In nucleotides, the CDR3 is TGTGCCAGCAGCTTAGGGGGTGGCTACACCTTC. Translation: CASSLGGGYTF.

The chain couples TRBV3-1 (or the pseudogene TRBV3-2) to TRBJ1-3, with D hard to call. CDR3 length: 13 amino acids. CDR1 LGHDT and CDR2 YNNKEL come from the germline V gene (reference sequence). Deletions cut 2 bases from V and 6 bases from J, with 8 bases between. CDR3 in DNA: TGTGCCAGCAGCCAAAGACCCGCAAACACCATATATTTT. Its translation: CASSQRPANTIYF.

This clone was found a few times. The chain is built from TRBV15 and TRBJ1-1; the D gene is possibly TRBD1 (5 bases). The CDR3 runs to 15 residues. Per the germline V gene, CDR1 is LNHNV and CDR2 is YYDKDF (reference sequence). V lost 0 bases and J lost 5, with 13 bases in between. The CDR3 DNA sequence: TGTGCCACCAGCAGAGAGCCGGGGGGAGGAACTGAAGCTTTCTTT. As protein: CATSREPGGGTEAFF.

The chain uses TRBV12-3 or TRBV12-4 and TRBJ1-1, with 8 positions matching TRBD1. This CDR3 comprises 13 residues. The trim removed 1 base at V and 8 bases at J, leaving 3 bases unmatched. Here the CDR3 reads CASSLGDRSEAFF. The CDR3 DNA reads as TGTGCCAGCAGTTTAGGGGACAGGAGCGAAGCTTTCTTT.

The chain uses TRBV7-9 and TRBJ1-1; 7 bases agree with TRBD1. J lost 5 bases, V lost 5 bases, and 8 bases had no gene match. CDR1 is SEHNR, CDR2 FQNEAQ, per germline (reference sequence). The CDR3 spans 14 residues. The CDR3 loop is CASSLNRGLTEAFF. The CDR3 DNA is TGTGCCAGCAGCCTAAACAGGGGCTTGACTGAAGCTTTCTTT.

The rearrangement joins TRBV12-3 or TRBV12-4 to TRBJ1-5, with D possibly being TRBD1 (6 bases). The CDR3 consists of 13 residues. The germline V and J ends were trimmed by 5 bases and 4 bases, with 9 bases remaining between them. The CDR3 is CASSRDTNQPQHF. CDR3 nucleotides: TGTGCCAGCAGTCGGGACACGAATCAGCCCCAGCATTTT.

This chain joins TRBV9 and TRBJ2-1; 12 nucleotides align to TRBD2. Germline values: CDR1 SGDLS, CDR2 YYNGEE. V lost 0 bases to trimming and J lost 4 bases; unmatched junction nucleotides: 2. The length of the CDR3 is 16 residues. The CDR3 loop is CASSVVLAGGYNEQFF. CDR3 DNA: TGTGCCAGCAGCGTAGTCCTAGCGGGGGGGTACAATGAGCAGTTCTTC.

The V and J genes are TRBV7-2 and TRBJ2-5; D is perhaps TRBD2 (6 bases). CDR3 length: 15 amino acids. V dropped 2 bases and J dropped 4 bases, with 14 bases sitting between them. In germline, CDR1 is SGHTA, CDR2 FQGNSA. This CDR3 is CASSLYGSGLETQYF. The CDR3 nucleotides are TGTGCCAGCAGCTTATACGGAAGCGGGTTAGAGACCCAGTACTTC.

This clone was seen only once. The rearrangement links TRBV11-3 to TRBJ2-5, with a tentative D call TRBD2 (5 bases). The V gene lost 0 bases and the J gene lost 5 bases, with 7 bases spanning the gap. The CDR3 runs to 13 residues. CDR1 and CDR2 (germline): SGHNT, YENEEA. CDR3 DNA sequence: TGTGCCAGCAGCTTAGAAACGGGGGAGACCCAGTACTTC. The encoded protein is CASSLETGETQYF. The whole variable domain, filled in from reference TRBV11-3 and TRBJ2-5, reads EAGVVQSPRYKIIEKKQPVAFWCNPISGHNTLYWYLQNLGQGPELLIRYENEEAVDDSQLPKDRFSAERLKGVDSTLKIQPAELGDSAVYLCASSLETGETQYFGPGTRLLVL.